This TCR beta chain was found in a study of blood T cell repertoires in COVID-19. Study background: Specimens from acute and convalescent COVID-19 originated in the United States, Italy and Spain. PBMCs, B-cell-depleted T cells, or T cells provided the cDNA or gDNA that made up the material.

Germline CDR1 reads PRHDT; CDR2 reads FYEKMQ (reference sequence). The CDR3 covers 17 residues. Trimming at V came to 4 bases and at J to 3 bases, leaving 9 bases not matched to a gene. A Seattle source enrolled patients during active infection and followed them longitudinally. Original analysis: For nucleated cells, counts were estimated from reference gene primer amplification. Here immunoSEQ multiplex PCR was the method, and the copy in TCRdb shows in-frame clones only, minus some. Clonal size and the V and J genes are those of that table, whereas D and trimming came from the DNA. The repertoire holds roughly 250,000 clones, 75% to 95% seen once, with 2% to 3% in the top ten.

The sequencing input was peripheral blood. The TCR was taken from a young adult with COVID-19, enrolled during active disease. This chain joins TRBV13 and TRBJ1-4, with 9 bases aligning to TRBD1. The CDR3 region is CASSSRQGGVSNEKLFF. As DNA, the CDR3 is TGTGCCAGCAGCTCAAGACAGGGGGGTGTATCTAATGAAAAACTGTTTTTT.